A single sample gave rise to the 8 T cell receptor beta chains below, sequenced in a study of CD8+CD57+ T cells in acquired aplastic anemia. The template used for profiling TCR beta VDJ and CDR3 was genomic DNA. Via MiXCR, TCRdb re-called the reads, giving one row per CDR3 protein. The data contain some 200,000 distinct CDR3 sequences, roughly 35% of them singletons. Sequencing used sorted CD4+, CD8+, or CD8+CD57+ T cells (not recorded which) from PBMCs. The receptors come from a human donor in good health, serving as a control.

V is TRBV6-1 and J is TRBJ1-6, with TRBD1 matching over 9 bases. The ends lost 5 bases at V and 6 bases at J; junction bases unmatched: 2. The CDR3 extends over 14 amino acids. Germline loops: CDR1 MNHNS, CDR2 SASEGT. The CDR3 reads CASSRDRVNSPLHF. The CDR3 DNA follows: TGTGCCAGCAGTCGGGACAGGGTTAATTCACCCCTCCACTTT.

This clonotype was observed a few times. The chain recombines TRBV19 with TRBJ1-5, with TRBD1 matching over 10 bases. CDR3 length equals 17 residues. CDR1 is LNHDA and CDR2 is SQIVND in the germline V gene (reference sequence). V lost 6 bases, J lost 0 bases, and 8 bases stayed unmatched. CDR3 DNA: TGTGCCAGTAGCCTTCCGGGACAGGGGTTTAGCAATCAGCCCCAGCATTTT. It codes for CASSLPGQGFSNQPQHF. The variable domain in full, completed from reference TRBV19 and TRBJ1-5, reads DGGITQSPKYLFRKEGQNVTLSCEQNLNHDAMYWYRQDPGQGLRLIYYSQIVNDFQKGDIAEGYSVSREKKESFPLTVTSAQKNPTAFYLCASSLPGQGFSNQPQHFGDGTRLSIL.

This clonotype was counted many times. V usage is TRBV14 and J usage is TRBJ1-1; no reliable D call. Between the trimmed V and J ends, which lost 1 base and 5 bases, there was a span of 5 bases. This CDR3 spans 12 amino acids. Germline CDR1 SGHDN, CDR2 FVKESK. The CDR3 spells CASSQAGTEAFF. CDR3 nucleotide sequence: TGTGCCAGCAGCCAAGCGGGGACTGAAGCTTTCTTT.

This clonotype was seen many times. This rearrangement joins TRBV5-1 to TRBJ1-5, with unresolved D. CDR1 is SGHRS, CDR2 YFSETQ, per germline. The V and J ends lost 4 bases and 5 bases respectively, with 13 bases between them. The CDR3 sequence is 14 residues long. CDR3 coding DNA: TGCGCCAGCAGCGCGGGAGGGATGCATCAGCCCCAGCATTTT. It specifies CASSAGGMHQPQHF.

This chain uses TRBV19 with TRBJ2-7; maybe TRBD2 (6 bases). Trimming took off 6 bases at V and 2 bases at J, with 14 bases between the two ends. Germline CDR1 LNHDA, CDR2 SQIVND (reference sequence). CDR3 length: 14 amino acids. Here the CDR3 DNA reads TGTGCCAGTAGAGGGGTGGGGGGTCCCTACGAGCAGTACTTC. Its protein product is CASRGVGGPYEQYF. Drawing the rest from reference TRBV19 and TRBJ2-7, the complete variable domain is DGGITQSPKYLFRKEGQNVTLSCEQNLNHDAMYWYRQDPGQGLRLIYYSQIVNDFQKGDIAEGYSVSREKKESFPLTVTSAQKNPTAFYLCASRGVGGPYEQYFGPGTRLTVT.

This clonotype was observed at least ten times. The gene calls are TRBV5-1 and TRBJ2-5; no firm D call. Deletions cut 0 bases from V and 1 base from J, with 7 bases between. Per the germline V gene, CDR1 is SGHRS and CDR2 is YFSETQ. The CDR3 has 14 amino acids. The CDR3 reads CASSLVLVQETQYF. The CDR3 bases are TGCGCCAGCAGCTTGGTTTTAGTCCAAGAGACCCAGTACTTC.

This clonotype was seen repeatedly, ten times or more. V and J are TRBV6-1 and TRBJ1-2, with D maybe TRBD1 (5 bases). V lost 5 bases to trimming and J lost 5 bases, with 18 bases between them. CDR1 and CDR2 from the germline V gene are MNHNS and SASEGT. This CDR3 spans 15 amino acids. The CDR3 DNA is TGTGCCAGCAGTCCAAGACAGCAGCCCCCTTATGGCTACACCTTC. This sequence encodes CASSPRQQPPYGYTF.

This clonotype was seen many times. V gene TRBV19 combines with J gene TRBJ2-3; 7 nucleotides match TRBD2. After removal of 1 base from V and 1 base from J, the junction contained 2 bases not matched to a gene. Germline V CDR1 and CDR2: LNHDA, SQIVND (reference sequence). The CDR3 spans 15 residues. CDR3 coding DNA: TGTGCCAGTAGTATAGCGGGGGGTGGCACAGATACGCAGTATTTT. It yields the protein CASSIAGGGTDTQYF.